Following are 17 T cell receptor beta chains from one sample sequenced in a study of low-dose radiotherapy and immunotherapy resistance in tumors. cDNA synthesis used a TRAV/TRBV-specific primer set for both chains. The TCRs were subjected to amplification over approximately 20 PCR cycles employing a constant-region primer in conjunction with a V-primer adapter. Each CDR3 protein gets one entry after TCRdb re-called the reads with MiXCR. This sample has around 76,000 distinct CDR3 sequences, with less than 35% found just once. Noted time point: before trial treatment. Sample: PBMCs, taken before treatment. The receptors originated from a female donor with ovarian cancer.

The chain uses TRBV24-1 and TRBJ2-1; TRBD2 matches at 12 bases. Trimming at V came to 6 bases and at J to 4 bases, leaving 9 bases not matched to a gene. This CDR3 has 17 amino acids. Germline assignment: CDR1 KGHDR and CDR2 SFDVKD. CDR3 in amino acids: CATSQKTSGRDYNEQFF. CDR3 sequence (DNA): TGTGCCACCAGTCAAAAGACTAGCGGGAGAGATTACAATGAGCAGTTCTTC.

The rearrangement joins TRBV27 to TRBJ2-1; TRBD2 agrees at 11 bases. The CDR3 has 16 residues. Germline CDR1 MNHEY, CDR2 SMNVEV (reference sequence). J was trimmed by 4 bases and V by 3 bases; bases with no gene match: 5. CDR3 DNA sequence: TGTGCCAGCAGTTTGATGACTAGCGGGATTTACAATGAGCAGTTCTTC. This codes for CASSLMTSGIYNEQFF.

A word on this clonotype: This likely stems from a read error, as it lies one base from a far larger clone. Because the CDR3 is missing its conserved closing phenylalanine or tryptophan, this is likely a read error. CDR3 loop: CASSLRRGQRPYEQYY. CDR3 sequence (DNA): TGTGCCAGCAGCTTAAGGCGAGGACAGCGCCCCTACGAGCAGTACTAC. This chain connects TRBV7-9 to TRBJ2-7; possible D gene TRBD1, 6 bases. V was cut by 2 bases and J by 2 bases, with 16 bases left in between. The germline V gene has CDR1 SEHNR and CDR2 FQNEAQ (reference sequence). The CDR3 length is 16 residues.

As for this clonotype: A much larger clone differs by one base, so this may be a read error. Likely a read error: the CDR3 ends without its conserved phenylalanine or tryptophan. This sequence joins TRBV30 and TRBJ1-5, with D possibly being TRBD1 (5 bases). V was trimmed by 1 base and J by 5 bases, leaving 9 bases between them. The CDR3 spans 13 residues. Germline V gene lookup returns CDR1 GTSNPN and CDR2 SVGIG (reference sequence). This chain's CDR3 is CAWSGGGDQPQHI. Written as DNA, the CDR3 is TGTGCCTGGAGTGGCGGAGGGGATCAGCCCCAGCATATT.

The J gene is TRBJ1-2, the V gene TRBV5-1; 8 bases map to TRBD1. V dropped 0 bases and J dropped 6; count of bases not matched to a gene: 10. Germline V gene lookup returns CDR1 SGHRS and CDR2 YFSETQ. The CDR3 extends over 16 amino acids. DNA of the CDR3: TGCGCCAGCAGCTTGGAGCGTCGGACAGGGACGGATGGCTACACCTTC. It is translated as CASSLERRTGTDGYTF.

V is TRBV20-1 and J is TRBJ2-7, with 7 bases aligning to TRBD2. Per the germline V gene, CDR1 is DFQATT and CDR2 is SNEGSKA (reference sequence). The CDR3 covers 14 residues. V was pared by 0 bases and J by 5 bases, with 7 bases of the junction left unmatched. The CDR3 region is CSAREAGEINEQYF. DNA of the CDR3: TGCAGTGCTAGAGAGGCGGGAGAGATTAACGAGCAGTACTTC.

As regards this clonotype: This likely reflects a read error, since a far larger clone is one base away. This rearrangement joins TRBV13 to TRBJ2-3, with unresolved D. Germline-derived CDR1 and CDR2 are PRHDT and FYEKMQ (reference sequence). Trimming pared 2 bases from V and 2 bases from J, leaving 11 bases between. This CDR3 has 15 residues. Here the CDR3 DNA reads TGTGCCAGCAGCTTACTAGTGGCGGTCACAGATACGCAGTATTTT. This sequence encodes CASSLLVAVTDTQYF.

The genes are TRBV7-2 and TRBJ2-1, with D hard to call. The CDR3 length is 13 residues. Germline loops: CDR1 SGHTA, CDR2 FQGNSA. V dropped 2 bases and J dropped 5 bases, with 7 bases sitting between them. As DNA, the CDR3 is TGTGCCAGCAGCTTACCCACCGACAATGAGCAGTTCTTC. Translated, it gives CASSLPTDNEQFF.

This clonotype was recorded many times. The genes are TRBV20-1 and TRBJ2-3; 12 positions agree with TRBD2. With V trimmed by 0 bases and J by 5 bases, 15 bases remained unmatched. This CDR3 is 19 amino acids long. CDR1 DFQATT and CDR2 SNEGSKA come from the germline V gene (reference sequence). This CDR3 reads CSARDSRLAGVGNLDTQYF. CDR3 bases: TGCAGTGCTAGAGATTCGAGACTAGCGGGGGTGGGGAATTTAGATACGCAGTATTTT.

This clonotype was recorded at least ten times. This chain links TRBV7-9 with TRBJ2-7; possible D gene TRBD1, 6 bases. In germline, CDR1 is SEHNR, CDR2 FQNEAQ (reference sequence). The CDR3 runs 15 residues. Trimming removed 2 bases at V and 4 bases at J, with 15 bases between. The CDR3 spells CASSLLGQGLYEQYF. The CDR3 nucleotides read TGTGCCAGCAGCTTATTGGGCCAGGGGCTATACGAGCAGTACTTC. Complete variable domain (other parts from reference TRBV7-9 and TRBJ2-7): DTGVSQNPRHKITKRGQNVTFRCDPISEHNRLYWYRQTLGQGPEFLTYFQNEAQLEKSRLLSDRFSAERPKGSFSTLEIQRTEQGDSAMYLCASSLLGQGLYEQYFGPGTRLTVT.

This clonotype was picked up many times. The rearrangement uses TRBV20-1 and TRBJ1-4; D uncertain. V was pared by 4 bases and J by 4 bases, with 10 bases between. Per germline, CDR1 DFQATT and CDR2 SNEGSKA (reference sequence). This CDR3 region has 13 residues. CDR3 in amino acids: CSATSNGNEKLFF. The DNA for the CDR3 is TGCAGTGCTACGTCCAACGGTAATGAAAAACTGTTTTTT.

By proportion, this clonotype is medium-sized. The V gene is TRBV5-1, the J gene TRBJ2-1; possible D gene TRBD1, 5 bases. Trimming stripped 0 bases from V and 15 bases from J, with 13 bases between. The germline V gene has CDR1 SGHRS and CDR2 YFSETQ. There are 12 residues in the CDR3. This CDR3 reads CASSLEKGQRFF. As DNA, the CDR3 is TGCGCCAGCAGCTTGGAGAAGGGGCAACGGTTCTTC.

This clonotype was counted many times. The chain employs TRBV28 and TRBJ1-1; D gene uncertain. The CDR3 covers 11 residues. Between the trimmed V and J ends, which lost 3 bases and 6 bases, there was a span of 5 bases. Germline V gene sequence: CDR1 MDHEN, CDR2 SYDVKM. The CDR3, as DNA: TGTGCCAGCAGTTTTGTCTCTGAAGCTTTCTTT. It encodes CASSFVSEAFF.

This clonotype was found a few times. The rearrangement joins TRBV24-1 to TRBJ2-3; 8 bases align to TRBD2. Trimming at V came to 7 bases and at J to 1 base, leaving 12 bases not matched to a gene. The CDR3 runs to 17 residues. Looked up from germline, CDR1 is KGHDR and CDR2 is SFDVKD. This CDR3 reads CATSHSGEGRGTDTQYF. CDR3 bases: TGTGCCACCAGCCATAGCGGGGAGGGTAGAGGCACAGATACGCAGTATTTT.

This clonotype occurred many times. The chain carries TRBV7-3 and TRBJ2-5; tentatively, D is TRBD2 (6 bases). The CDR3 is made up of 16 amino acids. With 2 bases removed from V and 5 bases from J, the gap between germline ends came to 18 bases. Looked up from germline, CDR1 is SGHTA and CDR2 is FQGTGA. The CDR3 DNA follows: TGTGCCAGCAGCTTACTTGGTACCGGAGGAGGGGAGACCCAGTACTTC. Protein: CASSLLGTGGGETQYF.

This clonotype has at least ten counts. The gene calls are TRBV29-1 and TRBJ1-2; 8 nucleotides align to TRBD1. The CDR3 is 14 amino acids. Per the germline V gene, CDR1 is SQVTM and CDR2 is ANQGSEA. V lost 8 bases and J lost 6; bases outside the gene matches: 14. The CDR3 region has the DNA TGCAGCTACCTGGGTACAGGGGGGCGTCATGGCTACACCTTC. It translates to CSYLGTGGRHGYTF.

The chain links TRBV9 to TRBJ2-3, with a possible D match to TRBD2 (5 bases). In germline, CDR1 is SGDLS, CDR2 YYNGEE. The CDR3 contains 13 residues. The V end lost 1 base, the J end lost 4 bases, and 7 bases lay between the germline ends. CDR3: CASSVRESDTQYF. The CDR3 DNA reads as TGTGCCAGCAGCGTACGGGAATCAGATACGCAGTATTTT.